Below, 18 T cell receptor beta chains from the same sample are listed, as sequenced in a study of molecular identifiers for immune sequencing clone quantification. A single record per CDR3 protein comes from TCRdb applying MiXCR to the PCR reads. The sample contains about 640,000 distinct CDR3 sequences, about 20% of which appear only once. What was sequenced was naive CD8+ T cells from blood, with Jurkat cell RNA spiked in. Specified subset: FACS-sorted CD8+CD4-CCR7+CD45RA+ naive T cells. Every receptor here comes from a human donor in good health. Some libraries in this study had Jurkat cell RNA spiked in.

This clonotype was recorded at least ten times. V is TRBV12-3 or TRBV12-4 and J is TRBJ1-2, with 7 bases identical to TRBD1. V was clipped by 3 bases and J by 2 bases; unmatched bases: 3. This CDR3 has 14 amino acids. The CDR3 protein is CASSLEQGNYGYTF. The CDR3 region has the DNA TGTGCCAGCAGTTTGGAACAGGGGAACTATGGCTACACCTTC.

There are many counts of this clonotype. This chain joins TRBV5-1 and TRBJ2-5; D perhaps matches TRBD1 (7 bases). This CDR3 is 14 amino acids long. Germline-derived CDR1 and CDR2 are SGHRS and YFSETQ. The V and J ends lost 0 bases and 7 bases respectively, with 13 bases between them. The chain's CDR3 is CASSLGQGLVTQYF. The CDR3 DNA reads as TGCGCCAGCAGCTTGGGACAGGGACTCGTGACCCAGTACTTC.

This clonotype has only a few counts. The rearrangement links TRBV19 to TRBJ1-1; perhaps TRBD1 as D (6 bases). The CDR3 runs to 15 residues. Germline-derived CDR1 and CDR2 are LNHDA and SQIVND (reference sequence). V was shortened by 7 bases and J by 1 base, with 16 bases between the two germline ends. DNA of the CDR3: TGTGCCAGTATAGGAGGGGAACAGGGGAACACTGAAGCTTTCTTT. As protein: CASIGGEQGNTEAFF.

The table lists this clonotype with a few counts. V gene TRBV6-4 combines with J gene TRBJ1-6; D gene uncertain. The V end was cut by 3 bases, the J end by 12 bases, with 18 bases between. The CDR3 loop spans 15 amino acids. Germline CDR1 MRHNA, CDR2 SNTAGT. The CDR3 DNA follows: TGTGCCAGCAGTGAATGCGGGCGAACATACCAACCCCTCCACTTT. This gives the protein CASSECGRTYQPLHF.

This clonotype was counted at least ten times. The V and J genes are TRBV19 and TRBJ1-2, with D possibly matching TRBD1 (5 bases). V was clipped by 7 bases and J by 0 bases, with 15 bases between them. Germline V lookup: CDR1 LNHDA, CDR2 SQIVND (reference sequence). CDR3 length: 15 amino acids. CDR3 sequence reads: CASNGAGKTNYGYTF. CDR3 bases: TGTGCCAGTAATGGGGCAGGCAAGACTAACTATGGCTACACCTTC.

This clonotype showed up many times. V is TRBV25-1 and J is TRBJ2-5, with 12 bases matching TRBD2. Germline values: CDR1 MGHDK, CDR2 SYGVNS. V was pared by 5 bases and J by 4 bases, with 5 bases of the junction left unmatched. CDR3 size: 15 residues. CDR3 sequence: CASSLAGGAGETQYF. The CDR3 DNA reads TGTGCCAGCAGTCTAGCGGGGGGGGCCGGAGAGACCCAGTACTTC.

This clonotype was seen repeatedly, ten times or more. The genes are TRBV7-9 and TRBJ2-7, with D maybe TRBD2 (5 bases). The V end lost 2 bases, the J end lost 5 bases, and 10 bases lay between the germline ends. The CDR3 is 13 amino acids. The germline gives CDR1 SEHNR, CDR2 FQNEAQ (reference sequence). CDR3 coding DNA: TGTGCCAGCAGCTTACCTGGGAGCGACGAGCAGTACTTC. Encoded protein: CASSLPGSDEQYF.

This clonotype came up many times. V and J are TRBV27 and TRBJ1-5; perhaps TRBD1 as D (6 bases). V lost 6 bases and J lost 5, with 11 bases in between. Germline CDR1 MNHEY, CDR2 SMNVEV (reference sequence). The CDR3 is 13 amino acids. CDR3 sequence reads: CASRDRYDQPQHF. The CDR3 DNA is TGTGCCAGCAGAGACAGGTACGATCAGCCCCAGCATTTT.

In its sample, this clonotype was seen a few times. The genes are TRBV19 and TRBJ2-7, with 9 bases lining up with TRBD1. The CDR3 covers 15 residues. J lost 3 bases, V lost 4 bases, and 7 bases had no gene match. Germline V gene data show CDR1 as LNHDA and CDR2 as SQIVND (reference sequence). CDR3: CASSTGTGYVYEQYF. The DNA for the CDR3 is TGTGCCAGTAGTACCGGGACAGGGTATGTCTACGAGCAGTACTTC. Variable domain in full (rest from reference TRBV19 and TRBJ2-7): DGGITQSPKYLFRKEGQNVTLSCEQNLNHDAMYWYRQDPGQGLRLIYYSQIVNDFQKGDIAEGYSVSREKKESFPLTVTSAQKNPTAFYLCASSTGTGYVYEQYFGPGTRLTVT.

The sample holds many counts of this clonotype. The chain recombines TRBV20-1 with TRBJ2-7; 14 bases are shared with TRBD2. Per germline, CDR1 DFQATT and CDR2 SNEGSKA (reference sequence). V gave up 3 bases and J gave up 5 bases; unmatched junction bases: 6. The CDR3 has 15 residues. Here the CDR3 reads CSARGLAGARDEQYF. The CDR3 nucleotides are TGCAGTGCTAGGGGACTAGCGGGAGCTAGAGACGAGCAGTACTTC.

This clonotype has a count of ten or more. The chain has TRBV7-2 and TRBJ2-5, with TRBD1 as a possible D gene (6 bases). V dropped 4 bases and J dropped 5 bases, with 14 bases sitting between them. CDR1 is SGHTA, CDR2 FQGNSA, per germline. The CDR3 spans 14 residues. Here the CDR3 DNA reads TGTGCCAGCAGCTCCTCATGGGGGCTGGAGACCCAGTACTTC. Translation gives CASSSSWGLETQYF.

This clonotype was seen repeatedly, ten times or more. The chain recombines TRBV7-2 with TRBJ2-1; D is unresolved. The CDR3 extends over 12 amino acids. V was pared by 2 bases and J by 4 bases, with 3 bases between. In germline, CDR1 is SGHTA, CDR2 FQGNSA. The CDR3 reads CASSLLYNEQFF. CDR3 nucleotide sequence: TGTGCCAGCAGCTTACTATACAATGAGCAGTTCTTC.

This clonotype was recorded many times. The CDR3 sequence is CASSILASADTQYF. The CDR3, as DNA: TGTGCCAGTAGTATACTAGCGTCCGCAGATACGCAGTATTTT. This chain connects TRBV19 to TRBJ2-3, with D perhaps matching TRBD2 (6 bases). The CDR3 is 14 residues long. Trimming shortened V by 2 bases and J by 4 bases, and 10 bases separated the two germline ends. Germline CDR1 is LNHDA and CDR2 is SQIVND (reference sequence). The complete variable domain, with remaining parts taken from reference TRBV19 and TRBJ2-3, reads DGGITQSPKYLFRKEGQNVTLSCEQNLNHDAMYWYRQDPGQGLRLIYYSQIVNDFQKGDIAEGYSVSREKKESFPLTVTSAQKNPTAFYLCASSILASADTQYFGPGTRLTVL.

There are many counts of this clonotype. The rearrangement links TRBV6-5 to TRBJ2-2, with 7 nucleotides matching TRBD1. The germline V gene has CDR1 MNHEY and CDR2 SVGAGI. The CDR3 has 15 amino acids. V lost 0 bases to trimming and J lost 7 bases; unmatched junction nucleotides: 5. CDR3 sequence: CASSYSRQGIGELFF. The CDR3, as DNA: TGTGCCAGCAGTTACTCGAGACAGGGAATCGGGGAGCTGTTTTTT.

The sample holds many counts of this clonotype. The chain carries TRBV2 and TRBJ1-2; no firm D call. V was trimmed by 0 bases and J by 1 base, leaving 15 bases between them. Germline V lookup: CDR1 SNHLY, CDR2 FYNNEI. This CDR3 has 17 residues. CDR3 sequence: CASSEALLSASNYGYTF. CDR3 DNA sequence: TGTGCCAGCAGTGAAGCGCTTCTGTCAGCGAGTAACTATGGCTACACCTTC.

This clonotype was recorded at least ten times. The chain recombines TRBV6-2 or TRBV6-3 with TRBJ1-5, with 8 bases matching TRBD1. CDR1 is MNHEY and CDR2 is SVGEGT in the germline V gene. The CDR3 runs 17 residues. V dropped 5 bases and J dropped 1; count of bases not matched to a gene: 10. This CDR3 reads CASSNDRGPVSNQPQHF. For the CDR3, the DNA is TGTGCCAGCAGTAATGACAGGGGCCCAGTAAGCAATCAGCCCCAGCATTTT.

This clonotype was found many times. This chain uses TRBV6-5 with TRBJ1-2; D possibly corresponds to TRBD1 (6 bases). The CDR3 spans 15 residues. Germline values: CDR1 MNHEY, CDR2 SVGAGI. The V end lost 5 bases, the J end lost 7 bases, and 20 bases lay between the germline ends. The CDR3 DNA sequence: TGTGCCAGCAGTCCCGTAAGGGACACCTTTTTTGGCTACACCTTC. Its protein product is CASSPVRDTFFGYTF.

Many counts were recorded for this clonotype. The chain combines TRBV5-1 with TRBJ2-5; the D gene is possibly TRBD1 (5 bases). Trimming stripped 0 bases from V and 1 base from J, with 13 bases between. In germline, CDR1 is SGHRS, CDR2 YFSETQ. This CDR3 contains 16 residues. In DNA form, the CDR3 reads TGCGCCAGCAGCTTGGAACAGGTGGGGATCCAAGAGACCCAGTACTTC. Translated: CASSLEQVGIQETQYF.